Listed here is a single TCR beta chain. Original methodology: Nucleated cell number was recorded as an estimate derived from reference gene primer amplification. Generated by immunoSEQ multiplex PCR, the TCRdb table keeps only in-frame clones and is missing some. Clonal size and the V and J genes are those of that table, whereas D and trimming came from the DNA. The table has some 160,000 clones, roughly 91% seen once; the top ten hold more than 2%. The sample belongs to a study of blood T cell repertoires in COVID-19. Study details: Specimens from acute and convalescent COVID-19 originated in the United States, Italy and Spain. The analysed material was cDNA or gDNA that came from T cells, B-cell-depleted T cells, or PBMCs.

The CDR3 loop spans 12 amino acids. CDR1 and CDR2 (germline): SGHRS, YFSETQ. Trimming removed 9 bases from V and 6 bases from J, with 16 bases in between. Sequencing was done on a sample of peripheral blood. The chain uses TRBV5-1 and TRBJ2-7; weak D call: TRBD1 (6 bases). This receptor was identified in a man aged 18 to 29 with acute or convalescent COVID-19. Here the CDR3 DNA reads TGCGCCACCCGGGACATCTCTGGCGAGCAGTACTTC. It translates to CATRDISGEQYF.